These 11 T cell receptor beta chains came from one sample sequenced in a study of shared clonotypes between healthy human individuals. Assay used: immunoSEQ multiplex PCR; TCRdb lists only in-frame clones, some missing. Here the sample spans 950,000 to 1,100,000 clones, about 75% being singletons. Sample: memory CD4+ T cells sorted from blood. The subset is: CD45RA-negative fraction. The receptors were sampled from a young man in good health.

The V gene is TRBV30, the J gene TRBJ1-2; D uncertain. Trimming left V 3 bases short and J 8 bases short, with 10 bases between. This CDR3 is 11 amino acids long. Germline V gene lookup returns CDR1 GTSNPN and CDR2 SVGIG (reference sequence). CDR3 in DNA: TGTGCCTGGAGCCTGAGGGCGGGCTACACCTTC. Its protein is CAWSLRAGYTF.

J is TRBJ2-7 and V is TRBV21-1; the D call in the table, TRBD1, was not verified against the DNA. TRBV21-1 is noted as a pseudogene. The CDR3 totals 17 residues. This CDR3 is CASSMGLLAGGHYEQYF. In DNA form, the CDR3 reads TGTGCCAGCAGCATGGGCTTACTAGCAGGGGGCCACTACGAGCAGTACTTC.

The rearrangement joins TRBV7-2 to TRBJ1-4, with D maybe TRBD1 (5 bases). Between the trimmed V and J ends, which lost 5 bases and 2 bases, there was a span of 12 bases. The CDR3 length is 15 residues. Germline assignment: CDR1 SGHTA and CDR2 FQGNSA. The CDR3 DNA reads TGTGCCAGCAGCAAAAGACAGACCACTAATGAAAAACTGTTTTTT. It yields the protein CASSKRQTTNEKLFF. Supplemented by reference TRBV7-2 and TRBJ1-4, the full variable domain reads GAGVSQSPSNKVTEKGKDVELRCDPISGHTALYWYRQSLGQGLEFLIYFQGNSAPDKSGLPSDRFSAERTGGSVSTLTIQRTQQEDSAVYLCASSKRQTTNEKLFFGSGTQLSVL.

This clone was observed a single time. This chain connects TRBV15 to TRBJ2-5; D is unresolved. V lost 0 bases, J lost 5 bases, and 13 bases lay in between. CDR1 is LNHNV, CDR2 YYDKDF, per germline (reference sequence). This CDR3 comprises 15 residues. This chain's CDR3 is CATSRDGVSGETQYF. The CDR3 bases are TGTGCCACCAGCAGAGATGGGGTTAGTGGGGAGACCCAGTACTTC.

This clone was recorded a few times. Here the CDR3 DNA reads TGTGCCATCAGCCCCGGGACTAGCCCCGAGCAGTTCTTC. Amino acids: CAISPGTSPEQFF. The chain carries TRBV10-3 and TRBJ2-1; TRBD2 matches at 9 bases. The germline CDR1 and CDR2 sequences are ENHRY and SYGVKD. This CDR3 contains 13 residues. V shed 6 bases, J shed 10 bases, and the junction held 7 bases outside the gene matches.

This chain connects TRBV5-4 to TRBJ1-1; a possible D gene is TRBD1 (5 bases). This CDR3 comprises 14 residues. In germline, CDR1 is SGHNT, CDR2 YYREEE (reference sequence). Trimming left V 0 bases short and J 1 base short, with 7 bases between. The CDR3 DNA reads TGTGCCAGCAGCTTGGAGACAGCGAACACTGAAGCTTTCTTT. Residues: CASSLETANTEAFF. Using reference TRBV5-4 and TRBJ1-1 for the parts outside the CDR3, the full variable domain is ETGVTQSPTHLIKTRGQQVTLRCSSQSGHNTVSWYQQALGQGPQFIFQYYREEENGRGNFPPRFSGLQFPNYSSELNVNALELDDSALYLCASSLETANTEAFFGQGTRLTVV.

The V call is TRBV11-2, the J call TRBJ1-2; D possibly corresponds to TRBD1 (5 bases). The germline V gene encodes CDR1 SGHAT and CDR2 FQNNGV. V shed 8 bases and J shed 0 bases, with 16 bases lying between them. The CDR3 has 15 residues. CDR3 sequence: CASHSSGSPNYGYTF. The DNA for the CDR3 is TGTGCCAGCCACTCCTCAGGGTCCCCTAACTATGGCTACACCTTC.

This clone was observed once. The chain joins TRBV11-2 to TRBJ2-7; 8 nucleotides agree with TRBD1. V shed 5 bases, J shed 7 bases, and the junction held 7 bases outside the gene matches. Germline CDR1 reads SGHAT; CDR2 reads FQNNGV. The CDR3 totals 13 residues. The CDR3 loop is CASSPATGVEQYF. In DNA form, the CDR3 reads TGTGCCAGCAGCCCAGCGACAGGGGTAGAGCAGTACTTC.

The chain employs TRBV30 and TRBJ1-6; possibly TRBD1 for D (6 bases). From germline, CDR1 is GTSNPN and CDR2 SVGIG (reference sequence). The CDR3 sequence is 13 residues long. The V and J ends lost 5 bases and 7 bases respectively, with 12 bases between them. The CDR3 is CAWQGQLNSPLHF. DNA for the CDR3: TGTGCCTGGCAGGGACAATTAAATTCACCCCTCCACTTT.

This clone was recorded at least ten times. The chain couples TRBV9 to TRBJ2-5; TRBD2 matches at 10 bases. Germline V gene sequence: CDR1 SGDLS, CDR2 YYNGEE. Trimming removed 3 bases from V and 4 bases from J; junction bases left unmatched: 6. This CDR3 is 15 amino acids long. CDR3 in amino acids: CASSASGGGGETQYF. In DNA form, the CDR3 reads TGTGCCAGCAGCGCTAGCGGGGGAGGAGGAGAGACCCAGTACTTC.

The chain employs TRBV4-2 and TRBJ2-5, with 9 bases identical to TRBD2. The V and J ends lost 1 base and 0 bases, in that order; junction bases with no gene match: 6. Germline V gene sequence: CDR1 LGHNA, CDR2 YNFKEQ. CDR3 length: 17 amino acids. The CDR3 nucleotides read TGTGCCAGCAGCCAAGGGCGGAGCGGGGGGAACCAAGAGACCCAGTACTTC. This sequence encodes CASSQGRSGGNQETQYF.